The 23 T cell receptor beta chains below were found in one sample sequenced in a study of shared clonotypes between healthy human individuals. The method was immunoSEQ multiplex PCR; TCRdb's version includes in-frame clones alone and lacks a portion of them. The table shows roughly 1,500,000 clones, with around 98% occurring only once. The specimen was naive CD4+ T cells sorted from blood. Subset reported: CD45RA+ positively selected. The receptors were gathered from a man aged 30-40 years in good health.

The V gene is TRBV28, the J gene TRBJ1-2, with D perhaps TRBD1 (5 bases). Trimming took 5 bases from V and 8 from J, leaving 9 bases between them. The CDR3 contains 11 residues. Germline loops: CDR1 MDHEN, CDR2 SYDVKM. The CDR3 loop reads CASSPRQGYTF. Written as DNA, the CDR3 is TGTGCCAGCAGTCCGCGACAGGGCTACACCTTC.

The genes are TRBV11-3 and TRBJ2-5, with D perhaps matching TRBD1 (6 bases). Germline CDR1 and CDR2: SGHNT and YENEEA. This CDR3 is 14 amino acids long. Trimming removed 4 bases from V and 0 bases from J, with 9 bases in between. Here the CDR3 reads CASSSYRDQETQYF. The CDR3 DNA sequence: TGTGCCAGCAGCTCATACAGGGACCAAGAGACCCAGTACTTC.

This chain uses TRBV7-9 with TRBJ2-2; tentatively, D is TRBD2 (5 bases). Trimming took off 3 bases at V and 5 bases at J, with 10 bases between the two ends. This CDR3 has 14 amino acids. In germline, CDR1 is SEHNR, CDR2 FQNEAQ (reference sequence). The CDR3 region is CASSFELETGELFF. The CDR3, as DNA: TGTGCCAGCAGCTTTGAACTAGAGACCGGGGAGCTGTTTTTT.

J is TRBJ2-7 and V is TRBV5-1, with TRBD2 matching over 9 bases. CDR3 length: 14 amino acids. V lost 4 bases and J lost 3; bases outside the gene matches: 5. Germline V gene data show CDR1 as SGHRS and CDR2 as YFSETQ. The CDR3 DNA sequence: TGCGCCAGCAGCGGGCTAGCGGGAAACTACGAGCAGTACTTC. Amino acid sequence: CASSGLAGNYEQYF.

Concerning this clone: Compared with germline, one end of the junction differs, possibly owing to a read error. The V and J genes are TRBV7-7 and TRBJ2-7, with TRBD1 identical over 7 bases. The CDR3 is 13 residues long. From germline, CDR1 is SSHAT and CDR2 FNYEAQ (reference sequence). The CDR3 DNA follows: TGTGCTAGCAGCCCCGGGACAGCTGGCGAGCAGTACTTC. Its protein product is CASSPGTAGEQYF.

This sequence joins TRBV7-8 and TRBJ1-1, with D maybe TRBD1 (5 bases). Germline V gene data show CDR1 as SGHVS and CDR2 as FQNEAQ. This CDR3 contains 17 residues. V was clipped by 5 bases and J by 1 base, with 20 bases between them. The CDR3 region is CASSRVRGYHSNTEAFF. CDR3 nucleotides: TGTGCCAGCAGCCGGGTTAGGGGCTACCATTCGAACACTGAAGCTTTCTTT.

The chain recombines TRBV13 with TRBJ2-1, with 12 bases aligning to TRBD2. CDR3 length equals 15 residues. Trimming removed 5 bases from V and 4 bases from J; junction bases left unmatched: 3. Germline V gene lookup returns CDR1 PRHDT and CDR2 FYEKMQ (reference sequence). The CDR3 spells CASSQTSGGYNEQFF. The DNA for the CDR3 is TGTGCCAGCAGCCAGACTAGCGGGGGATACAATGAGCAGTTCTTC.

In regard to this clone: The sample contains more than one DNA sequence encoding this CDR3. This chain uses TRBV27 with TRBJ2-7; D remains ambiguous. The V end lost 5 bases, the J end lost 3 bases, and 5 bases lay between the germline ends. The CDR3 contains 11 residues. The germline V gene has CDR1 MNHEY and CDR2 SMNVEV (reference sequence). CDR3 amino acids: CASSTNYEQYF. The CDR3 coding sequence is TGTGCCAGCAGTACGAACTACGAGCAGTACTTC.

The CDR3 DNA follows: TGTGCCAGCAGTTTCCAGCCGGGACTAGGGAAAAACAATGAGCAGTTCTTC. Its translation: CASSFQPGLGKNNEQFF. The chain is built from TRBV27 and TRBJ2-1, with TRBD2 identical over 8 bases. Germline loops: CDR1 MNHEY, CDR2 SMNVEV (reference sequence). The ends lost 3 bases at V and 5 bases at J; junction bases unmatched: 12. The CDR3 is made up of 17 amino acids.

Written as DNA, the CDR3 is TGTGCCAGCAGCTTAAGGACTAGCGGGGTGGGGACCCAGTACTTC. Protein: CASSLRTSGVGTQYF. The chain couples TRBV7-2 to TRBJ2-5; 12 positions match TRBD2. Germline V gives CDR1 SGHTA, CDR2 FQGNSA. Trimming took 2 bases from V and 7 from J; bases not matched to a gene: 5. The CDR3 spans 15 residues. The variable domain in full, with the rest retrieved from reference TRBV7-2 and TRBJ2-5, is GAGVSQSPSNKVTEKGKDVELRCDPISGHTALYWYRQSLGQGLEFLIYFQGNSAPDKSGLPSDRFSAERTGGSVSTLTIQRTQQEDSAVYLCASSLRTSGVGTQYFGPGTRLLVL.

V and J are TRBV5-1 and TRBJ1-1; D is unresolved. Trimming removed 0 bases from V and 7 bases from J, with 16 bases in between. CDR3 size: 15 residues. Germline loops: CDR1 SGHRS, CDR2 YFSETQ. Here the CDR3 DNA reads TGCGCCAGCAGCTTGGCCGTAAGGGCGGACTATGAAGCTTTCTTT. Encoded protein: CASSLAVRADYEAFF.

The rearrangement links TRBV18 to TRBJ2-6; D could derive from TRBD1 or TRBD2 (5 bases each). Germline CDR1 reads KGHSH; CDR2 reads LQKENI. V lost 5 bases and J 4 bases, leaving 21 bases between the germline ends. This CDR3 is built from 18 residues. CDR3 bases: TGTGCCAGCTCATTACGGACTGGGAGAGGGACCGGGGCCAACGTCCTGACTTTC. This encodes CASSLRTGRGTGANVLTF.

CDR3 DNA: TGTGCCAGCTCACGTTTCGGACTAGCGGGAGGGCCGCCCTACGAGCAGTACTTC. Protein: CASSRFGLAGGPPYEQYF. The chain links TRBV18 to TRBJ2-7; 15 positions match TRBD2. The V gene's germline CDR1 is KGHSH and CDR2 LQKENI. There are 18 residues in the CDR3. The V segment lost 4 bases and the J segment 2 bases; nucleotides outside the gene matches: 9.

The chain uses TRBV6-5 and TRBJ1-5; D might be TRBD1 (5 bases). The V end lost 5 bases, the J end lost 1 base, and 9 bases lay between the germline ends. Germline V gene sequence: CDR1 MNHEY, CDR2 SVGAGI. The CDR3 has 14 amino acids. This CDR3 reads CASSGGGSNQPQHF. DNA for the CDR3: TGTGCCAGCAGTGGGGGTGGGAGCAATCAGCCCCAGCATTTT.

Points on this clone: Within the sample, other DNA sequences also encode this same CDR3. The chain combines TRBV28 with TRBJ1-2, with D possibly being TRBD1 (5 bases). This CDR3 spans 13 amino acids. Trimming took off 1 base at V and 4 bases at J, with 7 bases between the two ends. The V gene's germline CDR1 is MDHEN and CDR2 SYDVKM. CDR3 DNA sequence: TGTGCCAGCAGTTTATTGGGGGGCTATGGCTACACCTTC. It codes for CASSLLGGYGYTF.

A note on this clone: This CDR3 is also generated by other DNA sequences in the sample. The chain couples TRBV5-1 to TRBJ1-1; D possibly corresponds to TRBD1 (5 bases). Germline V CDR1 and CDR2: SGHRS, YFSETQ. Between the trimmed V and J ends, which lost 5 bases and 1 base, there was a span of 9 bases. CDR3 size: 13 residues. CDR3 DNA sequence: TGCGCCAGCAGAGGACAACAGAACACTGAAGCTTTCTTT. Encoded protein: CASRGQQNTEAFF.

The chain couples TRBV19 to TRBJ2-7, with 10 bases lining up with TRBD2. CDR3 length: 14 amino acids. The V gene's germline CDR1 is LNHDA and CDR2 SQIVND (reference sequence). With V trimmed by 5 bases and J by 2 bases, 3 bases remained unmatched. In nucleotides, the CDR3 is TGTGCCAGTAGTTTGGGACTAGCGACCTACGAGCAGTACTTC. Translated: CASSLGLATYEQYF.

The chain recombines TRBV28 with TRBJ2-7; D unclear. The germline V gene encodes CDR1 MDHEN and CDR2 SYDVKM. Trimming took off 2 bases at V and 7 bases at J, with 9 bases between the two ends. The CDR3 has 12 residues. CDR3 sequence: CASSLRAREQYF. In DNA, the CDR3 is TGTGCCAGCAGTTTAAGGGCAAGGGAGCAGTACTTC. Looking up the rest from reference TRBV28 and TRBJ2-7 gives the full variable domain: DVKVTQSSRYLVKRTGEKVFLECVQDMDHENMFWYRQDPGLGLRLIYFSYDVKMKEKGDIPEGYSVSREKKERFSLILESASTNQTSMYLCASSLRAREQYFGPGTRLTVT.

This CDR3 reads CASSSLKLQTVLIPDTQYF. CDR3 nucleotides: TGTGCCAGCAGTTCCCTCAAACTTCAGACAGTACTGATCCCAGATACGCAGTATTTT. This chain uses TRBV27 with TRBJ2-3; D possibly corresponds to TRBD1 (5 bases). Per germline, CDR1 MNHEY and CDR2 SMNVEV (reference sequence). The CDR3 has 19 residues. Trimming took off 4 bases at V and 4 bases at J, with 27 bases between the two ends.

V usage is TRBV15 and J usage is TRBJ1-3, with a possible D match to TRBD1 (5 bases). V shed 1 base and J shed 0 bases, with 13 bases lying between them. Germline lookup yields CDR1 LNHNV and CDR2 YYDKDF (reference sequence). This CDR3 comprises 17 residues. The CDR3 bases are TGTGCCACCAGCAGAGGGACACCCACGGACTCTGGAAACACCATATATTTT. Its translation is CATSRGTPTDSGNTIYF.

The genes are TRBV28 and TRBJ1-1; possibly TRBD1 for D (5 bases). The CDR3 spans 15 residues. The ends were cut back, 5 bases at V and 2 bases at J, with 15 bases in the middle. CDR1 is MDHEN, CDR2 SYDVKM, per germline. The CDR3 region has the DNA TGTGCCAGCAGTCCCTCCTACAGGCGAAACACTGAAGCTTTCTTT. Translated: CASSPSYRRNTEAFF.

V is TRBV18 and J is TRBJ2-2; D unresolved. The CDR3 covers 14 residues. V lost 5 bases and J lost 1, with 8 bases in between. Germline V gene lookup returns CDR1 KGHSH and CDR2 LQKENI. The CDR3: CASSGTLNTGELFF. As DNA, the CDR3 is TGTGCCAGCTCAGGCACCCTGAACACCGGGGAGCTGTTTTTT.

Here the CDR3 reads CASSLEPYHIQYF. The CDR3 bases are TGTGCCAGCAGCTTGGAGCCCTACCACATTCAGTACTTC. The chain combines TRBV7-6 with TRBJ2-4; D not resolved. V lost 3 bases and J lost 8, with 11 bases in between. The CDR3 covers 13 residues. The germline V gene encodes CDR1 SGHVS and CDR2 FNYEAQ.